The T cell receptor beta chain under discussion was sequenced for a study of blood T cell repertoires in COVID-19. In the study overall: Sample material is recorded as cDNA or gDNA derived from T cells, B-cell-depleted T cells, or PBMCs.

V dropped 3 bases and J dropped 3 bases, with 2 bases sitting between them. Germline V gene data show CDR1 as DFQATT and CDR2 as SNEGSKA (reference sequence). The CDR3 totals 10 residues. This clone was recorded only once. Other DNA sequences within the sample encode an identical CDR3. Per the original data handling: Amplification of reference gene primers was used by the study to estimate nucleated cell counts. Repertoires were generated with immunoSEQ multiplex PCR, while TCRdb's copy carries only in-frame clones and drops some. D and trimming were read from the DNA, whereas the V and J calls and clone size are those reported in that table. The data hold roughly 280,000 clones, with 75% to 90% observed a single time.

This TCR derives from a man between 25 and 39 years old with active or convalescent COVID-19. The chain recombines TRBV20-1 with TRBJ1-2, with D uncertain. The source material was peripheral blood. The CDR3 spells CSASDYGYTF. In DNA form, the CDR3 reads TGCAGTGCTAGCGACTATGGCTACACCTTC.